Following are 13 T cell receptor beta chains from one sample sequenced in a study of regulatory T cells in long-lasting Graves disease listed by TCRdb under 2021. Library generation was performed with multiplex PCR. The listed sequencing device is Illumina HiSeq 4000. iRepertoire HTBI primers and Arm-PCR amplification of CDR3 regions were used to construct TCR beta libraries. Using fastp at Q25 and MiXCR, TCRdb reprocessed the public reads and kept productive beta chains. Every entry covers one CDR3 protein and lists the most common genes and DNA from its rows. The sample table contains 680,000 or so distinct CDR3 sequences; only one count was recorded for about 15% of them. The ten most abundant clones make up around a sixth of the sample. Interpreted using the paper, the time point label stands for: newly diagnosed GD, antithyroid drugs for less than 3 months. RNA was extracted from PBMCs in TRIzol for both TCR sequencing and RNA sequencing.

The same specimen was also included in a second study, on T cells in Graves' hyperthyroidism and ophthalmopathy.

The specimen was peripheral blood mononuclear cells (PBMCs), collected at new diagnosis, from a patient treated with antithyroid drugs. Receptors were obtained from a woman aged 30 to 39 with Graves disease. Donor details come from another sample of the same person, matched by shared clones.

This clonotype has ten or more counts. The genes are TRBV5-1 and TRBJ1-5; D is uncertain. Germline lookup yields CDR1 SGHRS and CDR2 YFSETQ. V lost 8 bases and J 1 base, leaving 13 bases between the germline ends. The CDR3 consists of 14 residues. The CDR3 sequence is CASKRDDSNQPQHF. For the CDR3, the DNA is TGCGCCAGTAAACGAGACGACAGCAATCAGCCCCAGCATTTT.

This clonotype has at least ten counts. V gene TRBV7-9 combines with J gene TRBJ2-5; no firm D call. CDR1 is SEHNR and CDR2 is FQNEAQ in the germline V gene (reference sequence). Trimming took 1 base from V and 0 from J, leaving 12 bases between them. The CDR3 runs 16 residues. This CDR3 reads CASSLVWSDNQETQYF. CDR3 sequence (DNA): TGTGCCAGCAGCTTAGTATGGAGCGACAACCAAGAGACCCAGTACTTC.

The chain combines TRBV12-3 or TRBV12-4 with TRBJ1-4; D is undetermined. V shed 7 bases and J shed 3 bases, with 12 bases lying between them. This CDR3 has 14 amino acids. CDR3 region: CASTPYGANEKLFF. CDR3 coding DNA: TGTGCCAGCACCCCATACGGGGCTAATGAAAAACTGTTTTTT.

V usage is TRBV12-3 or TRBV12-4 and J usage is TRBJ2-5; 11 nucleotides match TRBD2. The CDR3 is made up of 18 amino acids. J was trimmed by 7 bases and V by 5 bases; bases with no gene match: 18. The CDR3 coding sequence is TGTGCCAGCAGTCAACTAGCGGGAGACTTATTCACCTTCGGGACCCAGTACTTC. Protein: CASSQLAGDLFTFGTQYF.

The gene calls are TRBV5-1 and TRBJ2-7; TRBD1 might be the D (5 bases). Trimming removed 4 bases at V and 2 bases at J, with 10 bases between. The CDR3 runs 13 residues. The germline V gene encodes CDR1 SGHRS and CDR2 YFSETQ. CDR3 bases: TGCGCCAGCAGCCAAGGACACCCCTACGAGCAGTACTTC. As protein: CASSQGHPYEQYF.

This clonotype came up many times. The chain combines TRBV11-2 with TRBJ2-1; D not certain. V dropped 1 base and J dropped 4 bases, with 8 bases sitting between them. The CDR3 is made up of 14 amino acids. Germline lookup yields CDR1 SGHAT and CDR2 FQNNGV. The chain's CDR3 is CASSLATAYNEQFF. DNA of the CDR3: TGTGCCAGCAGCTTAGCTACCGCATACAATGAGCAGTTCTTC. Filled out from reference TRBV11-2 and TRBJ2-1, the complete variable domain reads EAGVAQSPRYKIIEKRQSVAFWCNPISGHATLYWYQQILGQGPKLLIQFQNNGVVDDSQLPKDRFSAERLKGVDSTLKIQPAKLEDSAVYLCASSLATAYNEQFFGPGTRLTVL.

The count of this clonotype is one. This chain connects TRBV20-1 to TRBJ2-1; the D gene is possibly TRBD2 (6 bases). Per germline, CDR1 DFQATT and CDR2 SNEGSKA (reference sequence). The CDR3 has 16 amino acids. V shed 0 bases and J shed 3 bases, with 15 bases lying between them. The DNA for the CDR3 is TGCAGTGCTAGAGATCAGCAGGACTACTTCTACAATGAGCAGTTCTTC. This codes for CSARDQQDYFYNEQFF.

This clonotype has a handful of counts. This chain joins TRBV7-3 and TRBJ2-7; D ambiguous. CDR1 is SGHTA, CDR2 FQGTGA, per germline. V was clipped by 1 base and J by 0 bases, with 13 bases between them. This CDR3 comprises 16 residues. CDR3 nucleotides: TGTGCCAGCAGCTTAATCGCCCTCAGGTCCTCCTACGAGCAGTACTTC. Its translation: CASSLIALRSSYEQYF.

The V and J genes are TRBV5-4 and TRBJ2-7; D perhaps matches TRBD2 (5 bases). This CDR3 has 13 amino acids. The germline gives CDR1 SGHNT, CDR2 YYREEE (reference sequence). With 3 bases removed from V and 7 bases from J, the gap between germline ends came to 14 bases. The CDR3, as DNA: TGTGCCAGCAGCTCGGACTCTCCGGGTGAGCAGTACTTC. It translates to CASSSDSPGEQYF.

This clonotype occurred many times. The chain recombines TRBV5-4 with TRBJ2-7; no clear D gene. Germline loops: CDR1 SGHNT, CDR2 YYREEE (reference sequence). V lost 4 bases, J lost 5 bases, and 16 bases lay in between. This CDR3 has 14 residues. CDR3 in amino acids: CASSRPPPLDEQYF. For the CDR3, the DNA is TGTGCCAGCAGCCGACCTCCCCCCCTCGACGAGCAGTACTTC.

This clonotype was detected many times. The V gene is TRBV20-1, the J gene TRBJ2-1, with D perhaps being TRBD1 or TRBD2 (5 bases each). V dropped 0 bases and J dropped 7 bases, with 13 bases sitting between them. The CDR3 consists of 14 residues. The germline gives CDR1 DFQATT, CDR2 SNEGSKA (reference sequence). The CDR3 sequence is CSARDRGWGNEQFF. The CDR3 DNA is TGCAGTGCTAGAGATAGGGGATGGGGGAATGAGCAGTTCTTC.

V usage is TRBV2 and J usage is TRBJ2-5, with 12 nucleotides matching TRBD1. V shed 11 bases, J shed 7 bases, and the junction held 14 bases outside the gene matches. Germline CDR1 reads SNHLY; CDR2 reads FYNNEI. CDR3 size: 15 residues. CDR3 region: CASENWDRGRGTQYF. CDR3 sequence (DNA): TGTGCCTCCGAAAACTGGGACAGGGGGCGCGGGACCCAGTACTTC.

In this sample, this clonotype turned up a few times. The chain combines TRBV28 with TRBJ2-2, with D perhaps being TRBD1 or TRBD2 (5 bases each). Germline V lookup: CDR1 MDHEN, CDR2 SYDVKM. CDR3 length equals 15 residues. Trimming left V 2 bases short and J 8 bases short, with 15 bases between. CDR3 coding DNA: TGTGCCAGCAGTTTAGCAGGGCTAGCAGGAGGGGAGCTGTTTTTT. Protein sequence: CASSLAGLAGGELFF. Combining the CDR3 with reference TRBV28 and TRBJ2-2 gives the whole variable domain DVKVTQSSRYLVKRTGEKVFLECVQDMDHENMFWYRQDPGLGLRLIYFSYDVKMKEKGDIPEGYSVSREKKERFSLILESASTNQTSMYLCASSLAGLAGGELFFGEGSRLTVL.